The 14 T cell receptor beta chains reported below all come from one sample, sequenced in a study of regulatory T cells in long-lasting Graves disease. Documented time point: persistent/refractory GD, antithyroid drugs over 5 years with positive TRAb. PBMC RNA was the source of the TCR library. TCR beta libraries were built with iRepertoire HTBI primers and Arm-PCR of CDR3 regions. TCRdb re-called the multiplex PCR reads with MiXCR, one entry per CDR3 protein. The sample carries approximately 360,000 distinct CDR3 sequences, 20% to 25% recorded once. The sequences come from peripheral blood mononuclear cells (PBMCs), collected when the disease was refractory, from a patient treated with antithyroid drugs. These receptors came from a woman in her 40s with Graves disease.

V is TRBV30 and J is TRBJ1-6; D gene uncertain. CDR3 length: 15 amino acids. V lost 0 bases to trimming and J lost 8 bases, with 14 bases between them. Germline assignment: CDR1 GTSNPN and CDR2 SVGIG (reference sequence). The CDR3 nucleotides read TGTGCCTGGAGTGTACCAAGGCGATTTGATTCACCCCTCCACTTT. This encodes CAWSVPRRFDSPLHF. The full variable domain, with the rest looked up from reference TRBV30 and TRBJ1-6, is SQTIHQWPATLVQPVGSPLSLECTVEGTSNPNLYWYRQAAGRGLQLLFYSVGIGQISSEVPQNLSASRPQDRQFILSSKKLLLSDSGFYLCAWSVPRRFDSPLHFGNGTRLTVT.

This clonotype appeared a few times. The chain has TRBV19 and TRBJ2-7; TRBD2 matches at 11 bases. The CDR3 spans 16 residues. Germline CDR1 is LNHDA and CDR2 is SQIVND (reference sequence). J was trimmed by 6 bases and V by 6 bases; bases with no gene match: 13. As DNA, the CDR3 is TGTGCCAGTAGCACCCCCTCGACTAGCGGGACAGTCGAGCAGTACTTC. Protein: CASSTPSTSGTVEQYF.

The V gene is TRBV7-9, the J gene TRBJ1-2, with D tentatively TRBD1 (5 bases). CDR3 length: 13 residues. Germline V gene lookup returns CDR1 SEHNR and CDR2 FQNEAQ (reference sequence). Trimming removed 1 base at V and 8 bases at J, with 11 bases between. The CDR3 DNA follows: TGTGCCAGCAGCTTAGGCAGGGTTCAAGGCTACACCTTC. As protein: CASSLGRVQGYTF.

This chain links TRBV20-1 with TRBJ2-7, with D unresolved. The CDR3 is made up of 13 amino acids. Germline CDR1 is DFQATT and CDR2 is SNEGSKA (reference sequence). Trimming took 3 bases from V and 6 from J, leaving 15 bases between them. CDR3 coding DNA: TGCAGTGCTAGCGAGCTAGTATCCACCGAGCAGTACTTC. This codes for CSASELVSTEQYF.

The rearrangement joins TRBV2 to TRBJ1-5; D is uncertain. The CDR3 is 15 residues long. The V end lost 4 bases, the J end lost 0 bases, and 10 bases lay between the germline ends. CDR1 is SNHLY, CDR2 FYNNEI, per germline. Here the CDR3 reads CASSVGRRSNQPQHF. The CDR3 DNA sequence: TGTGCCAGCAGTGTGGGCAGGCGTAGCAATCAGCCCCAGCATTTT.

This clonotype appeared many times. The CDR3 DNA follows: TGTGCCAGCAGTTACGGTAGATTAACCAAAGAGACCCAGTACTTC. Encoded protein: CASSYGRLTKETQYF. The chain carries TRBV6-5 and TRBJ2-5; D gene ambiguous. The CDR3 has 15 amino acids. V lost 2 bases, J lost 3 bases, and 13 bases lay in between. Germline V gene data show CDR1 as MNHEY and CDR2 as SVGAGI.

The chain employs TRBV4-1 and TRBJ2-7; D may be TRBD2 (6 bases). Deletions cut 2 bases from V and 1 base from J, with 12 bases between. Germline lookup yields CDR1 MGHRA and CDR2 YSYEKL. This CDR3 contains 15 residues. CDR3 amino acids: CASSQPEAGSYEQYF. For the CDR3, the DNA is TGCGCCAGCAGCCAACCCGAAGCGGGTTCCTACGAGCAGTACTTC.

Many counts were recorded for this clonotype. The gene calls are TRBV24-1 and TRBJ2-5; 11 bases agree with TRBD2. This CDR3 region has 17 residues. The germline gives CDR1 KGHDR, CDR2 SFDVKD. Losses at the gene ends were 4 bases for V and 2 bases for J; bases not matched to a gene: 8. CDR3 sequence (DNA): TGTGCCACCAGTGACGCAAGACTAGCGGGAAAACAAGAGACCCAGTACTTC. Amino acid sequence: CATSDARLAGKQETQYF.

The rearrangement uses TRBV28 and TRBJ2-3; 8 bases match TRBD2. This CDR3 comprises 17 residues. Per germline, CDR1 MDHEN and CDR2 SYDVKM. Germline trimming cut 3 bases from V and 1 base from J; bases unmatched to any gene: 9. CDR3 loop: CASSFLTSGERTDTQYF. CDR3 coding DNA: TGTGCCAGCAGTTTCCTAACTAGCGGAGAACGCACAGATACGCAGTATTTT.

The chain recombines TRBV7-8 with TRBJ2-1, with 8 positions matching TRBD2. The germline gives CDR1 SGHVS, CDR2 FQNEAQ. Losses at the gene ends were 5 bases for V and 4 bases for J; bases not matched to a gene: 10. This CDR3 is built from 16 residues. This CDR3 reads CASSPRSGSWYNEQFF. In DNA, the CDR3 is TGTGCCAGCAGCCCCCGAAGCGGGAGTTGGTACAATGAGCAGTTCTTC.

In its sample, this clonotype was seen a few times. V and J are TRBV19 and TRBJ2-5; D uncertain. The germline V and J ends were trimmed by 3 bases and 5 bases, with 4 bases remaining between them. This CDR3 contains 11 residues. Germline values: CDR1 LNHDA, CDR2 SQIVND (reference sequence). CDR3 residues: CASSMMETQYF. CDR3 nucleotides: TGTGCCAGTAGTATGATGGAGACCCAGTACTTC. The variable domain in full, with the rest retrieved from reference TRBV19 and TRBJ2-5, is DGGITQSPKYLFRKEGQNVTLSCEQNLNHDAMYWYRQDPGQGLRLIYYSQIVNDFQKGDIAEGYSVSREKKESFPLTVTSAQKNPTAFYLCASSMMETQYFGPGTRLLVL.

V gene TRBV2 combines with J gene TRBJ1-6; tentatively, D is TRBD1 (5 bases). CDR1 SNHLY and CDR2 FYNNEI come from the germline V gene. Trimming took 11 bases from V and 8 from J, leaving 16 bases between them. CDR3 length: 13 residues. In DNA form, the CDR3 reads TGTGCCTCGGTCGGACAAAGCTATTCACCCCTCCACTTT. This sequence encodes CASVGQSYSPLHF.

This clonotype has a count of ten or more. This chain connects TRBV2 to TRBJ2-5; D possibly uses TRBD1 or TRBD2 (5 bases each). Germline V gene data show CDR1 as SNHLY and CDR2 as FYNNEI. V lost 8 bases and J lost 1, with 11 bases in between. The CDR3 runs 13 residues. The CDR3 protein is CASDWGFQETQYF. The CDR3 nucleotides are TGTGCCAGCGACTGGGGGTTCCAAGAGACCCAGTACTTC. The full variable domain, rest sourced from reference TRBV2 and TRBJ2-5, is EPEVTQTPSHQVTQMGQEVILRCVPISNHLYFYWYRQILGQKVEFLVSFYNNEISEKSEIFDDQFSVERPDGSNFTLKIRSTKLEDSAMYFCASDWGFQETQYFGPGTRLLVL.

The chain employs TRBV29-1 and TRBJ2-1; D gene unclear. The CDR3 loop spans 12 amino acids. CDR1 and CDR2 (germline): SQVTM, ANQGSEA. V was shortened by 8 bases and J by 1 base, with 9 bases between the two germline ends. The CDR3 region is CSFLTSYNEQFF. The DNA for the CDR3 is TGCAGCTTCCTTACATCCTACAATGAGCAGTTCTTC.